This TCR beta chain is drawn from a study of T-cell memory formation after mild COVID-19. On the study more broadly: Each donor largely had its own TCR clusters. General study findings and limits: SARS-CoV-2 specificity was not confirmed for second-wave clones peaking on day 37. The study found balanced CD4/CD8 in clones contracting day 15 to 85 and a CD4+ lean in later expanders. Certain responding clones were present in pre-infection memory, suggesting participation of cross-reactive memory.

Details on this clonotype: Antigen unknown.

The CDR3 loop spans 14 amino acids. Trimming shortened V by 4 bases and J by 1 base, and 11 bases separated the two germline ends. CDR1 is SGHNT and CDR2 is YYREEE in the germline V gene (reference sequence). MiXCR was run by TCRdb on the 5' RACE reads, yielding one entry per CDR3 protein. In the table there are approximately 210,000 distinct CDR3 sequences, 27% of which are singletons. V usage is TRBV5-4 and J usage is TRBJ1-1, with D perhaps TRBD1 (5 bases). Sample: PBMCs or a T cell subset sorted from them (not recorded which). This receptor was obtained from an adult woman who had mild COVID-19 (a few samples of this study predate the infection). Cell type and time point are not known. CDR3 DNA: TGTGCCAGCAGCCCGGGACTTCCGAACACTGAAGCTTTCTTT. Translated, it gives CASSPGLPNTEAFF.